These T cell receptor beta chains were read from a single sample in a study of spatial heterogeneity in lung cancer. A single record per CDR3 protein comes from TCRdb applying MiXCR to the 5' RACE reads. The sample shows 2,500 to 3,500 distinct CDR3 sequences, roughly 7% of them seen only once. This specimen consisted of normal lung tissue next to the tumor, obtained at surgery. These receptors all come from a male donor with early-stage non-small cell lung cancer. Both conserved end residues are part of each CDR3. A D gene is named only where the DNA matches it firmly. Clone size is not always given. Where it is, it says once, few, many or a class for expanded clones.

J gene | D gene | clone size | V gene | CDR3 protein | CDR3 DNA
TRBJ1-2 | - | medium-sized | TRBV14 | CASSQDHRGPYGYTF | TGTGCCAGCAGCCAAGATCACCGGGGTCCTTATGGCTACACCTTC
TRBJ2-2 | - | medium-sized | TRBV20-1 | CSARDRIKNTGELFF | TGCAGTGCTAGGGACAGAATAAAGAACACCGGGGAGCTGTTTTTT
TRBJ2-5 | TRBD1 | many | TRBV20-1 | CSARPDRGVETQYF | TGCAGTGCTAGACCAGACAGGGGGGTAGAGACCCAGTACTTC
TRBJ2-7 | - | medium-sized | TRBV29-1 | CSVARGYEQYF | TGCAGCGTTGCGAGGGGTTACGAGCAGTACTTC
TRBJ1-4 | - | medium-sized | TRBV6-5 | CASSPLALGEKLFF | TGTGCCAGCAGCCCCCTCGCTCTGGGTGAAAAACTGTTTTTT
TRBJ2-1 | TRBD2 | many | TRBV12-3/TRBV12-4 | CASSLRREGAEQFF | TGTGCCAGCAGTTTAAGGCGGGAGGGCGCTGAGCAGTTCTTC
TRBJ1-4 | - | once | TRBV29-1 | CSAGGADEKLFF | TGCAGCGCCGGGGGGGCGGATGAAAAACTGTTTTTT
TRBJ1-3 | - | medium-sized | TRBV28 | CASSLRQRSGNTIYF | TGTGCCAGTTCCCTGAGACAACGTTCTGGAAACACCATATATTTT
TRBJ2-1 | - | medium-sized | TRBV7-2 | CASSLGTEYNEQFF | TGTGCCAGCAGCTTAGGTACGGAATACAATGAGCAGTTCTTC
TRBJ2-1 | - | medium-sized | TRBV15 | CATSRDRDSYNEQFF | TGTGCCACCAGCAGAGACCGGGATTCATACAATGAGCAGTTCTTC
TRBJ1-1 | TRBD1 | few | TRBV4-2 | CASSLRTGTTISGTEAFF | TGTGCCAGCAGCCTGCGGACAGGGACAACCATATCAGGCACTGAAGCTTTCTTT
TRBJ2-7 | TRBD1 | many | TRBV7-2 | CASSVILTGTGGRYEQYF | TGTGCCAGCAGCGTAATACTCACCGGGACAGGAGGTAGATACGAGCAGTACTTC
TRBJ1-1 | - | many | TRBV16 | CASSQSENTEAFF | TGTGCCAGCAGCCAATCGGAAAACACTGAAGCTTTCTTT
TRBJ2-1 | TRBD1 | large | TRBV7-9 | CASSSGTASYNEQFF | TGTGCCAGCAGCTCTGGGACAGCTTCCTACAATGAGCAGTTCTTC
TRBJ1-5 | - | large | TRBV19 | CASIQTGPMSNQPQHF | TGTGCCAGTATTCAGACAGGACCTATGAGCAATCAGCCCCAGCATTTT
TRBJ2-3 | - | medium-sized | TRBV11-2 | CASSFYTDTQYF | TGTGCCAGCAGCTTTTACACAGATACGCAGTATTTT
TRBJ2-3 | TRBD1 | - | TRBV24-1 | CATEGQGGTDTQYF | TGTGCCACCGAGGGACAGGGTGGCACAGATACGCAGTATTTT
TRBJ2-1 | TRBD2 | medium-sized | TRBV7-9 | CASSPRTSGYNEQFF | TGTGCCAGCAGCCCTAGGACTAGCGGGTACAATGAGCAGTTCTTC
TRBJ2-1 | TRBD2 | medium-sized | TRBV6-2/TRBV6-3 | CASSFRGLAGVVYNEQFF | TGTGCCAGCAGTTTCCGAGGACTAGCGGGAGTAGTCTACAATGAGCAGTTCTTC
TRBJ2-1 | TRBD2 | medium-sized | TRBV18 | CASSPPSGTAYNEQFF | TGTGCCAGCTCACCACCCAGCGGGACCGCCTACAATGAGCAGTTCTTC
TRBJ2-3 | - | medium-sized | TRBV11-2 | CASSSPLGGRDTQYF | TGTGCCAGCAGCTCACCGCTTGGGGGCAGAGATACGCAGTATTTT
TRBJ2-3 | TRBD2 | medium-sized | TRBV28 | CASSVAGRSDTQYF | TGTGCCAGCAGTGTAGCGGGCAGATCGGATACGCAGTATTTT
TRBJ1-5 | - | medium-sized | TRBV4-2 | CASSQTGNQPQHF | TGTGCCAGCAGCCAAACAGGAAATCAGCCCCAGCATTTT
TRBJ2-3 | - | medium-sized | TRBV15 | CATSRDGPKYTQYF | TGTGCCACCAGCAGAGATGGACCCAAGTATACGCAGTATTTT
TRBJ1-1 | - | - | TRBV4-3 | CASSQVAGNTEAFF | TGCGCCAGCAGCCAAGTGGCAGGGAACACTGAAGCTTTCTTT
TRBJ2-2 | - | few | TRBV15 | CATSRGFQGQELFF | TGTGCCACCAGCAGAGGGTTTCAGGGGCAGGAGCTGTTTTTT
TRBJ2-5 | - | many | TRBV28 | CASSSWDGPGDSTQYF | TGTGCCAGCAGTTCTTGGGACGGACCGGGGGATTCGACCCAGTACTTC
TRBJ2-3 | - | hyperexpanded | TRBV6-1 | CASSEEGGALDTQYF | TGTGCCAGCAGTGAGGAAGGGGGGGCGCTGGATACGCAGTATTTT
TRBJ2-2 | TRBD2 | many | TRBV7-3 | CASSLEGSGGPTGELFF | TGTGCCAGCAGCTTAGAGGGTAGCGGGGGCCCCACCGGGGAGCTGTTTTTT
TRBJ1-1 | TRBD1 | - | TRBV7-9 | CASSRDRAQNTEAFF | TGTGCCAGCAGCCGCGACAGGGCCCAGAACACTGAAGCTTTCTTT
TRBJ1-6 | - | many | TRBV4-3 | CASSQDYVLGTYNSPLHF | TGCGCCAGCAGCCAAGATTACGTCCTAGGGACCTATAATTCACCCCTCCACTTT
TRBJ2-7 | TRBD1 | large | TRBV10-1 | CASSSGQGLEQYF | TGCGCCAGCAGTTCGGGACAGGGTCTCGAGCAGTACTTC
TRBJ2-7 | - | medium-sized | TRBV14 | CASSQGYGGTYEQYF | TGTGCCAGCAGCCAAGGTTATGGAGGGACCTACGAGCAGTACTTC
TRBJ2-3 | TRBD2 | medium-sized | TRBV4-1 | CASSGRTSGNTDTQYF | TGCGCCAGCAGCGGGCGGACTAGCGGTAATACAGATACGCAGTATTTT
TRBJ1-2 | - | - | TRBV7-9 | CASSTRGDSGYGYTF | TGTGCCAGCTCTACAAGGGGGGATAGTGGCTATGGCTACACCTTC
TRBJ1-2 | TRBD1 | medium-sized | TRBV30 | CAWEDRGQGYTF | TGTGCCTGGGAGGACAGGGGGCAAGGCTACACCTTC
TRBJ2-1 | TRBD2 | many | TRBV12-3/TRBV12-4 | CASSFRLAGGNEQFF | TGTGCCAGCAGTTTCCGACTAGCGGGGGGTAATGAGCAGTTCTTC
TRBJ2-7 | - | medium-sized | TRBV3-1 | CASSQVGDIYEQYF | TGTGCCAGCAGCCAAGTGGGTGACATATACGAGCAGTACTTC
TRBJ2-5 | - | large | TRBV7-9 | CASSSVGAVETQYF | TGTGCCAGCTCGAGTGTCGGGGCGGTCGAGACCCAGTACTTC
TRBJ2-3 | TRBD2 | medium-sized | TRBV5-5 | CASSLRGGRSSTDTQYF | TGTGCCAGCAGCTTGAGGGGCGGGAGGTCAAGCACAGATACGCAGTATTTT
TRBJ1-1 | - | medium-sized | TRBV29-1 | CSGNQGKDTEAFF | TGCAGCGGAAATCAGGGGAAGGACACTGAAGCTTTCTTT
TRBJ2-7 | - | many | TRBV6-2/TRBV6-3 | CASSYRDRDEQYF | TGTGCCAGCAGCTACAGGGATCGGGACGAGCAGTACTTC
TRBJ1-5 | - | large | TRBV5-1 | CASSLDHPGDQPQHF | TGCGCCAGCAGCTTGGACCACCCAGGGGATCAGCCCCAGCATTTT
TRBJ1-5 | - | many | TRBV4-1 | CASSRPGQPQHF | TGCGCCAGCAGCCGCCCCGGTCAGCCCCAGCATTTT
TRBJ1-5 | - | medium-sized | TRBV6-6 | CASSPGGMAQNSNQPQHF | TGTGCCAGCAGTCCCGGGGGAATGGCTCAAAATAGCAATCAGCCCCAGCATTTT
TRBJ1-1 | - | medium-sized | TRBV28 | CASGTGTNPLGTEAFF | TGTGCCAGCGGTACAGGGACAAACCCCCTTGGCACTGAAGCTTTCTTT
TRBJ1-2 | - | medium-sized | TRBV7-8 | CASSLGSAANYGYTF | TGTGCCAGCAGCTTAGGGAGTGCCGCTAACTATGGCTACACCTTC
TRBJ2-5 | TRBD1 | medium-sized | TRBV7-9 | CASSLLGQGQETQYF | TGTGCCAGCAGCCTGCTGGGACAGGGTCAAGAGACCCAGTACTTC